These 7 T cell receptor beta chains originate from one sample sequenced in a study of shared clonotypes between healthy human individuals (dated by TCRdb to about 2020). The library was built by means of the immunoSEQ multiplex PCR assay. This immuneACCESS table, as held by TCRdb, lists in-frame sequences with V and J called but not all clones. Of the missing ones, under half trace to an unresolved V gene in checked studies; the others have no known cause. This sample holds around 1,100,000 clones; around 77% were observed only once. The top ten constitute about 0.94% of the sample. The sequenced sample consisted of memory CD4+ T cells from PBMCs. The sample's cell subset or site, from its label and the paper: CD45RA-negative fraction. The origin of the receptors is a man between 18 and 35 years old in good health. Some clones in this sample may be carry-over from other donors' samples.

The rearrangement joins TRBV28 to TRBJ1-4; tentative D call: TRBD1 (5 bases). In germline, CDR1 is MDHEN, CDR2 SYDVKM. Trimming removed 6 bases from V and 1 base from J, with 12 bases in between. CDR3 length: 15 amino acids. CDR3 sequence: CASRQDPGTNEKLFF. The CDR3 region has the DNA TGTGCCAGCAGACAGGACCCGGGAACTAATGAAAAACTGTTTTTT.

V and J are TRBV11-3 and TRBJ2-1, with D possibly matching TRBD2 (7 bases). The germline gives CDR1 SGHNT, CDR2 YENEEA. The CDR3 extends over 16 amino acids. The ends were cut back, 5 bases at V and 2 bases at J, with 16 bases in the middle. DNA of the CDR3: TGTGCCAGCAGCATAGGGGGGGGGTTCACCTACAATGAGCAGTTCTTC. Its protein is CASSIGGGFTYNEQFF.

V gene TRBV28 combines with J gene TRBJ1-2; 8 bases line up with TRBD1. The V gene's germline CDR1 is MDHEN and CDR2 SYDVKM. The V segment lost 0 bases and the J segment 5 bases; nucleotides outside the gene matches: 5. The CDR3 is made up of 15 amino acids. The CDR3 nucleotides read TGTGCCAGCAGTTTATGGCGACAGGGGCCTTATGGCTACACCTTC. This gives the protein CASSLWRQGPYGYTF.

The rearrangement uses TRBV18 and TRBJ1-4; D not resolved. The V gene lost 3 bases and the J gene lost 3 bases, with 11 bases spanning the gap. The CDR3 runs 15 residues. Germline V gene data show CDR1 as KGHSH and CDR2 as LQKENI. In DNA, the CDR3 is TGTGCCAGCTCACCGGAGAGGAATGCTAATGAAAAACTGTTTTTT. This codes for CASSPERNANEKLFF.

The V and J genes are TRBV5-1 and TRBJ1-4, with D unresolved. The CDR3 has 17 residues. CDR1 is SGHRS, CDR2 YFSETQ, per germline. V dropped 1 base and J dropped 0 bases, with 13 bases sitting between them. The CDR3 here is CASSLRVRMATNEKLFF. CDR3 coding DNA: TGCGCCAGCAGCTTGAGGGTTCGGATGGCAACTAATGAAAAACTGTTTTTT. The full variable domain, its missing parts supplied by reference TRBV5-1 and TRBJ1-4, is KAGVTQTPRYLIKTRGQQVTLSCSPISGHRSVSWYQQTPGQGLQFLFEYFSETQRNKGNFPGRFSGRQFSNSRSEMNVSTLELGDSALYLCASSLRVRMATNEKLFFGSGTQLSVL.

The chain recombines TRBV19 with TRBJ1-5; 12 bases agree with TRBD1. Germline V gene data show CDR1 as LNHDA and CDR2 as SQIVND (reference sequence). This CDR3 spans 17 amino acids. V lost 7 bases and J lost 1; bases outside the gene matches: 8. CDR3 bases: TGTGCCAGTAACCCGGGACAGGGGGCTTTAAGCAATCAGCCCCAGCATTTT. It yields the protein CASNPGQGALSNQPQHF.

The chain recombines TRBV7-9 with TRBJ1-1; D unresolved. The ends were cut back, 2 bases at V and 8 bases at J, with 15 bases in the middle. Germline-derived CDR1 and CDR2 are SEHNR and FQNEAQ (reference sequence). The CDR3 has 14 amino acids. DNA for the CDR3: TGTGCCAGCAGCTTAAGCCAGGCAGGAGTAGAAGCTTTCTTT. It specifies CASSLSQAGVEAFF.